The present entry profiles one T cell receptor (beta chain) with its context. The antigen is unknown. J lost 7 bases, V lost 6 bases, and 8 bases had no gene match. Germline assignment: CDR1 MDHEN and CDR2 SYDVKM. The CDR3 is 14 residues long. These data belong to a study of identical twins. The study's findings and limits: Abundant beta clonotypes from cord blood bore fewer insertions; memory repertoires lacked this pattern. Because invariant MAIT and iNKT cells could be present, zero-insertion analyses could be partly confounded.

A universal primer binding site was introduced by template switching. The final cDNA contained unique molecular identifiers. TCRdb ran MiXCR on the 5' RACE reads and lists one entry per CDR3 protein. The top ten hold around 3% of the sample, which has some 500,000 distinct CDR3 sequences, 9% to 10% seen once. These data are also associated with another study on yellow fever vaccine responses in identical twins.

Sequencing used PBMCs. This chain connects TRBV28 to TRBJ2-1; TRBD2 agrees at 8 bases. This TCR came from a woman aged 18-29 years in good health. Here the CDR3 reads CASRGPGLGNEQFF. The CDR3 DNA follows: TGTGCCAGCAGGGGCCCGGGACTAGGGAATGAGCAGTTCTTC.